Below, 26 T cell receptor beta chains from the same sample are listed, as sequenced in a study of T-cell reconstitution after alpha-beta-depleted transplantation in children. The library targeted TCRbeta and was prepared with unique molecular identifiers. TCRdb used MiXCR to reprocess the PCR reads, holding one entry per CDR3 protein. The sample shows about 580,000 distinct CDR3 sequences, 20% to 25% of them seen only once. Sequences were derived from PBMCs, mostly from graft donor cells, sampled 360 days after TCRalphabeta/CD19-depleted stem cell transplant. The receptors originated from a boy younger than two who had a stem cell transplant for acute myeloid leukemia, so the T cells may come from the graft donor.

V and J are TRBV20-1 and TRBJ2-7, with 13 bases lining up with TRBD2. Germline loops: CDR1 DFQATT, CDR2 SNEGSKA (reference sequence). CDR3 length: 14 amino acids. The junction had 4 bases not matched to a gene; V was cut back by 5 bases and J by 3 bases. This CDR3 is CSAVTSGGIYEQYV. Written as DNA, the CDR3 is TGCAGTGCTGTGACTAGCGGGGGGATCTACGAGCAGTACGTC.

V and J are TRBV30 and TRBJ2-1; D remains unclear. Germline V gives CDR1 GTSNPN, CDR2 SVGIG (reference sequence). The CDR3 covers 15 residues. With 0 bases removed from V and 0 bases from J, the gap between germline ends came to 9 bases. The CDR3 loop reads CAWSVPYSSYNEQFF. The CDR3 DNA reads TGTGCCTGGAGTGTACCTTATAGCTCCTACAATGAGCAGTTCTTC.

This clonotype was detected many times. The chain recombines TRBV12-3 or TRBV12-4 with TRBJ2-1; a possible D gene is TRBD1 (5 bases). The CDR3 consists of 13 residues. V shed 4 bases and J shed 6 bases, with 10 bases lying between them. CDR3 amino acids: CASSWGTFNEQFF. DNA of the CDR3: TGTGCCAGCAGTTGGGGCACATTCAATGAGCAGTTCTTC.

This rearrangement joins TRBV20-1 to TRBJ2-7, with 8 bases lining up with TRBD1. This CDR3 has 14 amino acids. CDR1 DFQATT and CDR2 SNEGSKA come from the germline V gene (reference sequence). After removal of 6 bases from V and 3 bases from J, the junction contained 10 bases not matched to a gene. The DNA for the CDR3 is TGCAGTGCAGCACCGACAGGGGAACTCTACGAGCAGTACTTC. Its protein product is CSAAPTGELYEQYF.

This clonotype was counted ten times or more. The chain has TRBV7-8 and TRBJ1-6; no definite D call. Trimming removed 1 base from V and 5 bases from J, with 9 bases in between. CDR3 length: 15 residues. From germline, CDR1 is SGHVS and CDR2 FQNEAQ. CDR3 sequence (DNA): TGTGCCAGCAGCTTAGAGCCCCTCGATAATTCACCCCTCCACTTT. Protein sequence: CASSLEPLDNSPLHF.

This clonotype occurred many times. The J gene is TRBJ2-3, the V gene TRBV5-1; 7 bases match TRBD1. Unmatched junction bases numbered 4, after V lost 4 bases and J lost 2 bases. The CDR3 has 14 residues. Germline V lookup: CDR1 SGHRS, CDR2 YFSETQ. The CDR3: CASSTGQPTDTQYF. The CDR3 bases are TGCGCCAGCAGCACGGGACAGCCCACAGATACGCAGTATTTT.

This clonotype was counted many times. The gene calls are TRBV5-1 and TRBJ2-2; 7 nucleotides agree with TRBD1. Per the germline V gene, CDR1 is SGHRS and CDR2 is YFSETQ. V shed 1 base, J shed 5 bases, and the junction held 17 bases outside the gene matches. This CDR3 is 19 amino acids long. The CDR3 bases are TGCGCCAGCAGCTTGTACCCGTACAGGGGTCATGGGGAGACCGGGGAGCTGTTTTTT. It is translated as CASSLYPYRGHGETGELFF.

This clonotype has more than one count but fewer than ten. This chain connects TRBV14 to TRBJ2-7; D might be TRBD1 (6 bases). From germline, CDR1 is SGHDN and CDR2 FVKESK. The V end was cut by 2 bases, the J end by 6 bases, with 14 bases between. The CDR3 spans 14 residues. The CDR3 bases are TGTGCCAGCAGCCAATCTTTAAACAGGGTCGAGCAGTACTTC. It codes for CASSQSLNRVEQYF.

This clonotype appeared a few times. This sequence joins TRBV13 and TRBJ2-7; TRBD2 matches at 13 bases. V lost 5 bases, J lost 3 bases, and 7 bases stayed unmatched. The CDR3 covers 16 residues. Germline assignment: CDR1 PRHDT and CDR2 FYEKMQ (reference sequence). The CDR3 sequence is CASSQTGLAGIYEQYV. The CDR3 DNA follows: TGTGCCAGCAGCCAAACGGGACTAGCGGGGATCTACGAGCAGTACGTC.

This clonotype was counted ten times or more. The V call is TRBV29-1, the J call TRBJ2-5, with D tentatively TRBD2 (6 bases). Germline CDR1 reads SQVTM; CDR2 reads ANQGSEA. With 7 bases removed from V and 2 bases from J, the gap between germline ends came to 14 bases. The CDR3 spans 13 residues. CDR3 in DNA: TGCAGCGGGGGATTGGGGGGACAAGAGACCCAGTACTTC. It is translated as CSGGLGGQETQYF.

There are a few counts of this clonotype. The chain carries TRBV7-2 and TRBJ2-3; 11 nucleotides align to TRBD2. The CDR3 has 17 residues. Germline CDR1 is SGHTA and CDR2 is FQGNSA. V trimming: 1 base; J trimming: 2 bases; junction bases outside the gene matches: 5. The CDR3 protein is CASSLVPSGGPTDTQYF. The CDR3 DNA reads as TGTGCCAGCAGCTTAGTACCTAGCGGGGGGCCCACAGATACGCAGTATTTT.

This clonotype was recorded a few times. J is TRBJ2-5 and V is TRBV15, with TRBD2 as a possible D gene (5 bases). Trimming pared 5 bases from V and 2 bases from J, leaving 12 bases between. The V gene's germline CDR1 is LNHNV and CDR2 YYDKDF (reference sequence). This CDR3 spans 14 amino acids. The CDR3 sequence: CATSDGVPQETQYF. CDR3 bases: TGTGCCACCAGCGACGGGGTCCCGCAAGAGACCCAGTACTTC.

This sequence joins TRBV5-8 and TRBJ2-7, with 7 bases fitting TRBD1. CDR1 and CDR2 from the germline V gene are SGHTS and YDEGEE. This CDR3 has 17 residues. V was clipped by 0 bases and J by 3 bases; unmatched bases: 12. DNA for the CDR3: TGTGCCAGCAGCTTGGCCTACACCCGGGACAGATTCTACGAGCAGTACGTC. Its protein is CASSLAYTRDRFYEQYV.

In regard to this clonotype: Since no conserved phenylalanine or tryptophan closes the CDR3, a read error is the likely cause. The chain has TRBV10-1 and TRBJ1-1; no reliable D call. The ends were cut back, 3 bases at V and 1 base at J, with 9 bases in the middle. CDR3 length equals 14 residues. Germline CDR1 reads WNHNN; CDR2 reads SYGVQD (reference sequence). CDR3 amino acids: CASSDQTENTEAFI. The CDR3 DNA follows: TGCGCCAGCAGTGACCAGACGGAGAACACTGAAGCTTTCATT.

This clonotype was counted a few times. The chain is built from TRBV10-3 and TRBJ1-5; tentative D call: TRBD1 (5 bases). There are 14 residues in the CDR3. Deletions cut 3 bases from V and 3 bases from J, with 9 bases between. The germline V gene has CDR1 ENHRY and CDR2 SYGVKD. Written as DNA, the CDR3 is TGTGCCATCAGTGAAGGGGCAATCAATCAGCCCCAGCATTTT. Translation gives CAISEGAINQPQHF.

A few counts support this clonotype. The chain has TRBV12-3 or TRBV12-4 and TRBJ2-1; unclear D gene. The CDR3 covers 13 residues. Trimming took 4 bases from V and 8 from J, leaving 12 bases between them. The CDR3 loop is CASSSLRWDEQFF. The CDR3 bases are TGTGCCAGCAGTTCCCTCAGGTGGGATGAGCAGTTCTTC.

This rearrangement joins TRBV5-1 to TRBJ2-3, with no clear D. Germline CDR1 and CDR2: SGHRS and YFSETQ. This CDR3 has 17 amino acids. V lost 0 bases and J lost 4, with 18 bases in between. Here the CDR3 DNA reads TGCGCCAGCAGCTTGGTAGTCGCCACACAGTACCCAGATACGCAGTATTTT. It encodes CASSLVVATQYPDTQYF.

The genes are TRBV20-1 and TRBJ2-7; a possible D gene is TRBD2 (5 bases). V lost 2 bases and J lost 0, with 8 bases in between. Germline lookup yields CDR1 DFQATT and CDR2 SNEGSKA (reference sequence). This CDR3 spans 13 amino acids. CDR3 loop: CSARRGSSYEQYV. CDR3 coding DNA: TGCAGTGCTAGACGGGGAAGCTCCTACGAGCAGTACGTC.

The V gene is TRBV20-1, the J gene TRBJ1-1; the D gene is possibly TRBD1 (5 bases). The V end lost 0 bases, the J end lost 11 bases, and 13 bases lay between the germline ends. Germline CDR1 and CDR2: DFQATT and SNEGSKA (reference sequence). The CDR3 is 12 residues long. The CDR3 DNA reads as TGCAGTGCTAGAGATCTGGGACGTAGGGCTTTCTTT. Translation gives CSARDLGRRAFF.

In this sample, this clonotype turned up a few times. The V call is TRBV7-9, the J call TRBJ2-2; maybe TRBD1 (5 bases). The V gene's germline CDR1 is SEHNR and CDR2 FQNEAQ (reference sequence). The V end was cut by 5 bases, the J end by 5 bases, with 9 bases between. The CDR3 consists of 13 residues. For the CDR3, the DNA is TGTGCCAGCAGCCCCTCAGGGACCGGGGAGCTGTTTTTT. This gives the protein CASSPSGTGELFF.

This rearrangement joins TRBV11-2 to TRBJ2-7; possible D gene TRBD1, 5 bases. V dropped 4 bases and J dropped 0 bases, with 10 bases sitting between them. The CDR3 runs to 14 residues. The germline V gene has CDR1 SGHAT and CDR2 FQNNGV. This chain's CDR3 is CASSSRTTSYEQYF. CDR3 DNA sequence: TGTGCCAGCAGCTCCCGGACAACCTCCTACGAGCAGTACTTC.

The V call is TRBV18, the J call TRBJ2-2, with TRBD1 identical over 7 bases. Germline assignment: CDR1 KGHSH and CDR2 LQKENI. This CDR3 contains 16 residues. Germline trimming cut 1 base from V and 4 bases from J; bases unmatched to any gene: 6. The CDR3 sequence is CASSPLTGQPTGELFF. The CDR3 DNA reads TGTGCCAGCTCACCACTCACGGGACAGCCCACCGGGGAGCTGTTTTTT.

There are a few counts of this clonotype. The V call is TRBV4-1, the J call TRBJ2-2; the D gene is possibly TRBD1 (5 bases). The V end was cut by 6 bases, the J end by 5 bases, with 16 bases between. The CDR3 extends over 15 amino acids. Germline V lookup: CDR1 MGHRA, CDR2 YSYEKL. The CDR3 protein is CASSTQAPGTGELFF. The CDR3 bases are TGCGCCAGCAGTACACAGGCCCCGGGTACCGGGGAGCTGTTTTTT.

This chain uses TRBV13 with TRBJ1-2, with 10 bases that match TRBD1. Germline-derived CDR1 and CDR2 are PRHDT and FYEKMQ (reference sequence). Unmatched junction bases numbered 9, after V lost 10 bases and J lost 7 bases. CDR3 length: 13 amino acids. CDR3 residues: CAIPDRGLTGYTF. The CDR3 DNA is TGTGCCATCCCCGACAGGGGGCTTACTGGCTACACCTTC.

The chain carries TRBV2 and TRBJ2-5; 7 positions agree with TRBD1. The V segment lost 2 bases and the J segment 4 bases; nucleotides outside the gene matches: 7. Germline assignment: CDR1 SNHLY and CDR2 FYNNEI. The CDR3 totals 15 residues. The CDR3 spells CASSEQGERGETQYF. The DNA of the CDR3 is TGTGCCAGCAGTGAACAGGGGGAGAGGGGAGAGACCCAGTACTTC.

This clonotype was counted many times. The V gene is TRBV4-1, the J gene TRBJ2-7, with a possible D match to TRBD2 (6 bases). Germline CDR1 and CDR2: MGHRA and YSYEKL. V dropped 4 bases and J dropped 1 base, with 11 bases sitting between them. This CDR3 has 14 residues. As DNA, the CDR3 is TGCGCCAGCAGCCCTTTGGAGGGTTCCTACGAGCAGTACGTC. Translating gives CASSPLEGSYEQYV.